The sequence of this T cell receptor (beta chain) was determined in a study of shared clonotypes between healthy human individuals. This CDR3 region has 14 residues. V was cut by 0 bases and J by 0 bases, with 3 bases left in between. CDR1 is MNHNS and CDR2 is SASEGT in the germline V gene. Here immunoSEQ multiplex PCR was the method, and the copy in TCRdb shows in-frame clones only, minus some. The top ten hold 1% to 1.3% of the sample, which has over 2 million clones, approximately 94% seen once. Terminally differentiated effector memory CD45RA+ cells were excluded by CCR7 positive selection of CD45RO-negative cells.

The receptor was derived from a man younger than 35 in good health. Sequences were obtained from naive CD8+ T cells sorted from blood. V gene TRBV6-1 combines with J gene TRBJ2-1; D is ambiguous. This CDR3 is CASSEAFSYNEQFF. The CDR3, as DNA: TGTGCCAGCAGTGAAGCTTTCTCCTACAATGAGCAGTTCTTC.